This passage covers 15 T cell receptor beta chains from one sample sequenced in a study of T cells in Graves' hyperthyroidism and ophthalmopathy. Using RNA transcripts as the source, TCR beta CDR3 regions were amplified. The HTBI primer set drove a first-round RT-PCR of the TCR CDR3. Each CDR3 protein is one row after TCRdb ran MiXCR on the multiplex PCR reads. The sample holds roughly 700,000 distinct CDR3 sequences, 35% seen once. The sequenced material came from blood. The source of these receptors is a woman between 40 and 55 years old with Graves' hyperthyroidism.

This clonotype was counted a few times. The chain links TRBV28 to TRBJ1-4; D may be TRBD1 (5 bases). The CDR3 consists of 15 residues. Germline loops: CDR1 MDHEN, CDR2 SYDVKM. With 2 bases removed from V and 3 bases from J, the gap between germline ends came to 10 bases. CDR3 nucleotide sequence: TGTGCCAGCAGTTTACACGGGGCGGCTAATGAAAAACTGTTTTTT. Translation gives CASSLHGAANEKLFF.

This clonotype was recorded at least ten times. This chain connects TRBV15 to TRBJ1-1; D not resolved. The CDR3 spans 15 residues. Germline assignment: CDR1 LNHNV and CDR2 YYDKDF (reference sequence). V lost 1 base, J lost 0 bases, and 9 bases lay in between. The CDR3 spells CATSRGTGMNTEAFF. DNA of the CDR3: TGTGCCACCAGCAGAGGTACGGGAATGAACACTGAAGCTTTCTTT.

In this sample, this clonotype turned up a few times. This sequence joins TRBV19 and TRBJ1-1; TRBD1 matches 10 bases. The CDR3 length is 15 residues. Germline CDR1 LNHDA, CDR2 SQIVND (reference sequence). V was clipped by 6 bases and J by 11 bases; unmatched bases: 15. The CDR3, as DNA: TGTGCCAGTAGACCCGGGACAGGGGTCGGTAACGAGGCTTTCTTT. Its protein product is CASRPGTGVGNEAFF.

The rearrangement uses TRBV6-5 and TRBJ1-5, with D maybe TRBD1 (5 bases). This CDR3 comprises 13 residues. Trimming shortened V by 10 bases and J by 2 bases, and 12 bases separated the two germline ends. Per germline, CDR1 MNHEY and CDR2 SVGAGI. The CDR3 DNA follows: TGTGCCACCAGGCTCAGGGGCAATCAGCCCCAGCATTTT. This gives the protein CATRLRGNQPQHF.

This clonotype has a handful of counts. The chain recombines TRBV2 with TRBJ2-7; no definite D call. This CDR3 contains 14 residues. Germline V lookup: CDR1 SNHLY, CDR2 FYNNEI. Trimming shortened V by 7 bases and J by 3 bases, and 16 bases separated the two germline ends. The CDR3 DNA reads as TGTGCCAGCACGGGTCAGAATTTTAACTACGAGCAGTACTTC. Encoded protein: CASTGQNFNYEQYF.

This clonotype was recorded only once. The chain links TRBV29-1 to TRBJ2-2; 7 bases map to TRBD1. Unmatched junction bases numbered 13, after V lost 0 bases and J lost 6 bases. In germline, CDR1 is SQVTM, CDR2 ANQGSEA. The CDR3 totals 17 residues. In DNA, the CDR3 is TGCAGCGTTGAAGATGGGAGACAGGGAACAGGGGCCGGGGAGCTGTTTTTT. Its translation is CSVEDGRQGTGAGELFF.

In regard to this clonotype: The junction differs from germline at one of its ends, possibly a read error. The chain uses TRBV5-6 and TRBJ2-7; 7 bases line up with TRBD1. The CDR3 is 16 amino acids. Per germline, CDR1 SGHDT and CDR2 YYEEEE. CDR3 sequence (DNA): TGTGCCAGCAGCCCGAATGAGGGACAGATCAATTACGAGCAGCACTTC. Its protein product is CASSPNEGQINYEQHF.

This clonotype was observed many times. The chain joins TRBV7-2 to TRBJ2-7, with unresolved D. This CDR3 is built from 14 residues. V gave up 1 base and J gave up 2 bases, with 9 bases separating them. Germline V gene lookup returns CDR1 SGHTA and CDR2 FQGNSA. The CDR3 region is CASSLGQVAYEQYF. As DNA, the CDR3 is TGTGCCAGCAGCTTAGGGCAGGTAGCCTACGAGCAGTACTTC. Complete variable domain (other parts from reference TRBV7-2 and TRBJ2-7): GAGVSQSPSNKVTEKGKDVELRCDPISGHTALYWYRQSLGQGLEFLIYFQGNSAPDKSGLPSDRFSAERTGGSVSTLTIQRTQQEDSAVYLCASSLGQVAYEQYFGPGTRLTVT.

Of note for this clonotype: This may stem from a read error, because a much larger clone lies one nucleotide away. The CDR3 does not close with the conserved phenylalanine or tryptophan, likely indicating a read error. The chain joins TRBV19 to TRBJ1-6; TRBD1 aligns across 7 bases. Germline V gene data show CDR1 as LNHDA and CDR2 as SQIVND (reference sequence). After removal of 4 bases from V and 7 bases from J, the junction contained 7 bases not matched to a gene. The length of the CDR3 is 15 residues. CDR3 nucleotides: TGTGCCAGTAGTACTACAGGGGTGGGGAATTCACCCCTCCACCTT. Its translation: CASSTTGVGNSPLHL.

V and J are TRBV10-1 and TRBJ1-2; 9 bases map to TRBD1. CDR1 is WNHNN and CDR2 is SYGVQD in the germline V gene (reference sequence). The CDR3 has 13 amino acids. V shed 5 bases, J shed 7 bases, and the junction held 5 bases outside the gene matches. CDR3 nucleotides: TGCGCCAGCAGTAACGGACAGGGGTCTGGCTACACCTTC. Translation gives CASSNGQGSGYTF.

This sequence joins TRBV20-1 and TRBJ2-7; TRBD2 agrees at 7 bases. Trimming removed 1 base from V and 2 bases from J; junction bases left unmatched: 5. The CDR3 extends over 14 amino acids. Germline V gene data show CDR1 as DFQATT and CDR2 as SNEGSKA (reference sequence). DNA of the CDR3: TGCAGTGCTAGAGGACAGCGGGGTACCTACGAGCAGTACTTC. This encodes CSARGQRGTYEQYF.

The gene calls are TRBV7-2 and TRBJ1-1, with 7 bases fitting TRBD1. The CDR3 is made up of 15 amino acids. CDR1 and CDR2 from the germline V gene are SGHTA and FQGNSA. Trimming removed 4 bases from V and 5 bases from J; junction bases left unmatched: 10. CDR3 residues: CASSSYEGARTEAFF. The CDR3 region has the DNA TGTGCCAGCAGCTCCTACGAGGGGGCGCGAACTGAAGCTTTCTTT.

The V and J genes are TRBV5-1 and TRBJ1-4; TRBD1 aligns across 7 bases. This CDR3 comprises 14 residues. Germline lookup yields CDR1 SGHRS and CDR2 YFSETQ. The ends lost 7 bases at V and 5 bases at J; junction bases unmatched: 8. CDR3 amino acids: CASGPGTANEKLFF. CDR3 bases: TGCGCCAGCGGCCCGGGGACAGCAAATGAAAAACTGTTTTTT.

The V call is TRBV20-1, the J call TRBJ1-5, with 9 bases that match TRBD1. The CDR3 loop spans 18 amino acids. Germline assignment: CDR1 DFQATT and CDR2 SNEGSKA (reference sequence). V shed 2 bases and J 3 bases; nucleotides not matched to a gene: 14. The CDR3 sequence: CSARRPTGGNVINQPQHF. For the CDR3, the DNA is TGCAGTGCTAGAAGACCCACAGGGGGCAATGTTATCAATCAGCCCCAGCATTTT.

This chain connects TRBV19 to TRBJ2-2; D perhaps matches TRBD1 (6 bases). Per germline, CDR1 LNHDA and CDR2 SQIVND (reference sequence). CDR3 size: 16 residues. Trimming cost V 0 bases and J 2 bases, with 10 bases left between them. CDR3 DNA: TGTGCCAGTAGTATAGACTGGACAGAAAACACCGGGGAGCTGTTTTTT. It yields the protein CASSIDWTENTGELFF.